This T cell receptor beta chain was recovered during a study of blood T cell repertoires in COVID-19 (dated by TCRdb to about 2020). Broadly, across the study: Samples from collaborators originated in the United States, Italy and Spain and spanned both the acute and convalescent phases of COVID-19. Samples came from the ongoing ImmuneRACE study (first 160 participants) plus 1,254 subjects from 6 global collaborators. The dataset comprised deeply sampled blood TCRbeta repertoires from subjects exposed to, actively infected with, or recovered from COVID-19. The repertoires were made available in a free public database intended to serve as a resource for research on the immune response to SARS-CoV-2. Where available, HLA class I and class II types were obtained from metadata supplied by the sample provider rather than from assay-based typing. The material from the prospective study consisted of cDNA or gDNA derived from T cells, B-cell-depleted T cells, or PBMCs. Sample metadata almost always included a de-identified subject ID, COVID-19 status, age in years and sex.

Collaborating institutions collected whole blood in K2EDTA tubes following their own protocols. For TCRbeta analysis, collaborators shipped samples as frozen whole blood, isolated PBMCs, or DNA extracted from either of those sample types. The immunoSEQ Assay, a bias-controlled multiplex PCR, was used to amplify TCRbeta CDR3 regions from genomic DNA. The original methods were these. The number of nucleated cells in each sample was estimated from the amplification of reference gene primers within the assay. Sequence reads were collapsed and filtered to measure the absolute abundance of every unique TCRbeta CDR3 rearrangement. For each sample, productive Simpson clonality was calculated as the square root of Simpson's diversity index over productive rearrangements. Drawn from immuneACCESS, this table holds only the in-frame rearrangements with V and J called that TCRdb kept. Clones are partly lost; checked studies trace under half to an unresolved V gene and leave the rest unexplained. V, J and clone size derive from that table, while D and trimming were established from the DNA sequence. The sample includes about 310,000 clones, with 80% to 90% observed a single time. 1% of the sample rests with the top ten.

General findings and caveats noted by the study authors: How much clinical and demographic metadata was included differed by source and by participant, and the metadata was provided uncurated.

Cut back by 7 bases and 5 bases, the V and J ends lie 14 bases apart. The CDR3 runs 13 residues from the cysteine to the phenylalanine. Only CDR3 DNA is held: 39 bases, read in frame from base 1. This clone was observed a handful of times. Its antigen is not yet known. Nothing much larger sits one base from this clone, and base qualities are not available. This TCR came from a man in his forties or fifties with active or convalescent COVID-19. The source material was peripheral blood. This receptor chain uses TRBV12-3 or TRBV12-4 and TRBJ1-1, with TRBD1 perhaps the D gene, on 5 matching bases. The nucleotide sequence reads as follows: TGTGCCAGCACCAGCAGGGCGGGAACTGAAGCTTTCTTT. Its protein reads: CASTSRAGTEAFF.